The 22 T cell receptor beta chains reported below all come from one sample, sequenced in a study of blood T cell repertoires in COVID-19. Measured with immunoSEQ multiplex PCR; TCRdb has only the in-frame clones, and not every one. Of some 260,000 clones listed, approximately 91% were seen once; the top ten hold approximately 2.1%. Source material: peripheral blood. The source of these receptors is a woman between 35 and 50 years old who had recovered from COVID-19.

J is TRBJ1-2 and V is TRBV6-2 or TRBV6-3; D is undetermined. This CDR3 region has 14 residues. The germline V gene has CDR1 MNHEY and CDR2 SVGEGT. V lost 4 bases and J lost 0, with 9 bases in between. In nucleotides, the CDR3 is TGTGCCAGCAGTTCCCCAGGTACTAACTATGGCTACACCTTC. It specifies CASSSPGTNYGYTF.

The chain combines TRBV19 with TRBJ1-1; the match to TRBD1 covers 12 bases. CDR1 LNHDA and CDR2 SQIVND come from the germline V gene (reference sequence). The CDR3 covers 15 residues. V trimming: 1 base; J trimming: 7 bases; junction bases outside the gene matches: 4. In DNA form, the CDR3 reads TGTGCCAGTAGTATAGGGGACAGGGGGCAGCTTGAAGCTTTCTTT. Its protein product is CASSIGDRGQLEAFF.

This clone was observed a single time. V usage is TRBV5-1 and J usage is TRBJ2-6; D gene uncertain. The CDR3 has 14 amino acids. The germline V gene encodes CDR1 SGHRS and CDR2 YFSETQ. V dropped 3 bases and J dropped 2 bases, with 6 bases sitting between them. CDR3 bases: TGCGCCAGCAGCTCTACGGCTGGGGCCAACGTCCTGACTTTC. This gives the protein CASSSTAGANVLTF.

CDR3 loop: CASKLGTGGIYEQFF. CDR3 sequence (DNA): TGTGCCAGCAAACTAGGGACAGGGGGCATCTATGAGCAGTTCTTC. V and J are TRBV7-3 and TRBJ2-1, with 12 bases lining up with TRBD1. CDR3 size: 15 residues. Germline values: CDR1 SGHTA, CDR2 FQGTGA. V trimming: 7 bases; J trimming: 8 bases; junction bases outside the gene matches: 9.

This chain joins TRBV4-3 and TRBJ2-1; D ambiguous. V was shortened by 0 bases and J by 2 bases, with 8 bases between the two germline ends. The germline gives CDR1 LGHNA, CDR2 YSLEER. This CDR3 is built from 15 residues. DNA of the CDR3: TGCGCCAGCAGCCAAGACAGGCCCCCCTACAATGAGCAGTTCTTC. It encodes CASSQDRPPYNEQFF.

The rearrangement uses TRBV5-6 and TRBJ2-6; D is perhaps TRBD1 (5 bases). This CDR3 is built from 16 residues. Germline CDR1 and CDR2: SGHDT and YYEEEE. V was clipped by 2 bases and J by 0 bases, with 9 bases between them. CDR3 region: CASSFVGRSGANVLTF. The CDR3 coding sequence is TGTGCCAGCAGCTTCGTGGGGCGCTCTGGGGCCAACGTCCTGACTTTC.

The gene calls are TRBV6-2 or TRBV6-3 and TRBJ2-7; D unresolved. CDR1 is MNHEY, CDR2 SVGEGT, per germline. V dropped 2 bases and J dropped 3 bases, with 8 bases sitting between them. This CDR3 contains 13 residues. The CDR3 region is CASSYAVGYEQYF. The CDR3 region has the DNA TGTGCCAGCAGTTACGCGGTGGGCTACGAGCAGTACTTC.

The V and J genes are TRBV14 and TRBJ1-6; D might be TRBD1 (6 bases). Germline assignment: CDR1 SGHDN and CDR2 FVKESK. The germline V and J ends were trimmed by 0 bases and 9 bases, with 12 bases remaining between them. The CDR3 consists of 15 residues. For the CDR3, the DNA is TGTGCCAGCAGCCAAGATGCGGGGGCTGTTTCACCCCTCCACTTT. Translating it yields CASSQDAGAVSPLHF.

The chain uses TRBV7-9 and TRBJ1-5; 7 nucleotides match TRBD1. The CDR3 loop spans 14 amino acids. The germline gives CDR1 SEHNR, CDR2 FQNEAQ (reference sequence). With V trimmed by 2 bases and J by 4 bases, 2 bases remained unmatched. For the CDR3, the DNA is TGTGCCAGCAGCTTATCGACAGGGAATCAGCCCCAGCATTTT. Protein sequence: CASSLSTGNQPQHF.

V usage is TRBV7-9 and J usage is TRBJ2-3; 7 bases are shared with TRBD1. The ends lost 3 bases at V and 6 bases at J; junction bases unmatched: 9. Germline lookup yields CDR1 SEHNR and CDR2 FQNEAQ (reference sequence). The CDR3 loop spans 15 amino acids. This CDR3 is CASSFTTGAGDTQYF. In DNA, the CDR3 is TGTGCCAGCAGCTTTACTACAGGGGCTGGGGATACGCAGTATTTT.

The chain has TRBV6-5 and TRBJ2-7; 7 nucleotides agree with TRBD2. The germline gives CDR1 MNHEY, CDR2 SVGAGI. The CDR3 covers 15 residues. The junction had 8 bases not matched to a gene; V was cut back by 4 bases and J by 2 bases. CDR3 sequence (DNA): TGTGCCAGCAGTTCAACCAGGGAGGGCGCCTACGAGCAGTACTTC. It yields the protein CASSSTREGAYEQYF.

J is TRBJ2-7 and V is TRBV13, with 12 bases aligning to TRBD2. The CDR3 has 16 amino acids. From germline, CDR1 is PRHDT and CDR2 FYEKMQ (reference sequence). V shed 3 bases and J 6 bases; nucleotides not matched to a gene: 9. CDR3 nucleotide sequence: TGTGCCAGCAGCTTCCCTTCTAGCGGGAGGGTTAGCGAGCAGTACTTC. Protein sequence: CASSFPSSGRVSEQYF.

V gene TRBV5-1 combines with J gene TRBJ2-4; D perhaps matches TRBD1 (6 bases). The CDR3 spans 14 residues. V lost 1 base, J lost 4 bases, and 9 bases lay in between. Per germline, CDR1 SGHRS and CDR2 YFSETQ. The CDR3, as DNA: TGCGCCAGCAGCTTGAACGACAGGAAAAACATTCAGTACTTC. Translating it yields CASSLNDRKNIQYF.

With regard to this clone: One end of the junction varies from germline; a read error may be responsible. The V call is TRBV7-7, the J call TRBJ2-7; 8 bases align to TRBD2. CDR1 is SSHAT and CDR2 is FNYEAQ in the germline V gene (reference sequence). The CDR3 length is 16 residues. In nucleotides, the CDR3 is TGTGCTAGCAGCTTAACGTGGCGGGGGGAGCTCTCGGAGCAGTACTTC. This gives the protein CASSLTWRGELSEQYF.

This chain uses TRBV6-5 with TRBJ2-3, with D unclear. Trimming removed 5 bases at V and 0 bases at J, with 6 bases between. This CDR3 spans 13 amino acids. CDR1 is MNHEY, CDR2 SVGAGI, per germline. The CDR3 is CASSRVSTDTQYF. DNA for the CDR3: TGTGCCAGCAGTAGAGTTAGCACAGATACGCAGTATTTT.

The rearrangement links TRBV4-3 to TRBJ2-1, with 7 nucleotides matching TRBD1. Germline CDR1 reads LGHNA; CDR2 reads YSLEER. J gave up 5 bases and V 3 bases, and 10 bases lay outside the gene matches. The CDR3 is made up of 16 amino acids. CDR3 region: CASSQRIQGWDNEQFF. CDR3 nucleotides: TGCGCCAGCAGCCAGAGAATACAGGGGTGGGACAATGAGCAGTTCTTC.

J is TRBJ1-1 and V is TRBV6-5, with a tentative D call TRBD1 (5 bases). Looked up from germline, CDR1 is MNHEY and CDR2 is SVGAGI. The CDR3 loop spans 13 amino acids. Trimming left V 6 bases short and J 10 bases short, with 18 bases between. The CDR3 here is CASSVQDISIAFF. CDR3 bases: TGTGCCAGCAGCGTTCAGGACATTTCTATAGCTTTCTTT.

V and J are TRBV12-3 or TRBV12-4 and TRBJ2-7; no definite D call. V lost 8 bases and J 0 bases, leaving 11 bases between the germline ends. There are 13 residues in the CDR3. CDR3 DNA sequence: TGTGCCAGCTCGCGGCAGCTCTCCTACGAGCAGTACTTC. Residues: CASSRQLSYEQYF.

The chain recombines TRBV6-5 with TRBJ1-1, with a possible D match to TRBD1 (5 bases). The CDR3 contains 13 residues. V lost 6 bases and J lost 0, with 8 bases in between. The germline V gene encodes CDR1 MNHEY and CDR2 SVGAGI. The CDR3 DNA sequence: TGTGCCAGCAGGGAGGGGTTGAACACTGAAGCTTTCTTT. This codes for CASREGLNTEAFF.

The chain combines TRBV19 with TRBJ2-2; D may be TRBD1 (6 bases). The CDR3 totals 15 residues. Germline lookup yields CDR1 LNHDA and CDR2 SQIVND (reference sequence). The V and J ends lost 5 bases and 4 bases respectively, with 14 bases between them. DNA of the CDR3: TGTGCCAGTAGTGCCGGGACATTCGCCACCGGGGAGCTGTTTTTT. It translates to CASSAGTFATGELFF. Using reference TRBV19 and TRBJ2-2 for the parts outside the CDR3, the full variable domain is DGGITQSPKYLFRKEGQNVTLSCEQNLNHDAMYWYRQDPGQGLRLIYYSQIVNDFQKGDIAEGYSVSREKKESFPLTVTSAQKNPTAFYLCASSAGTFATGELFFGEGSRLTVL.

The chain links TRBV5-4 to TRBJ1-6; 9 nucleotides agree with TRBD1. The J segment lost 7 bases and the V segment lost 2 bases, leaving 4 bases of the junction unmatched. CDR3 length equals 15 residues. Germline CDR1 is SGHNT and CDR2 is YYREEE (reference sequence). The CDR3 DNA reads TGTGCCAGCAGCTTCCGGGACAGGGACAATTCACCCCTCCACTTT. It yields the protein CASSFRDRDNSPLHF.

The chain couples TRBV11-2 to TRBJ1-6, with 9 bases matching TRBD1. CDR1 SGHAT and CDR2 FQNNGV come from the germline V gene. With 3 bases clipped from V and 1 base from J, the junction kept 4 bases outside the gene matches. This CDR3 contains 17 residues. In DNA, the CDR3 is TGTGCCAGCAGCTTTCCGACAGGGGGATCCTATAATTCACCCCTCCACTTT. Translating it yields CASSFPTGGSYNSPLHF. The variable domain in full, with the rest retrieved from reference TRBV11-2 and TRBJ1-6, is EAGVAQSPRYKIIEKRQSVAFWCNPISGHATLYWYQQILGQGPKLLIQFQNNGVVDDSQLPKDRFSAERLKGVDSTLKIQPAKLEDSAVYLCASSFPTGGSYNSPLHFGNGTRLTVT.